Below are 23 T cell receptor beta chains sequenced from a single sample in a study of beta chain features in type 1 diabetes. The investigators reverse transcribed all of the isolated RNA, so they sequenced expressed TCRB transcripts. The repertoire was sequenced with immunoSEQ multiplex PCR; TCRdb's copy has only in-frame clones and lacks some. Among more than 300,000 clones listed, less than 9.5% were seen once. Input material: central memory CD4+ T cells from blood. The receptors come from a woman under 30 in good health.

The J gene is TRBJ2-6, the V gene TRBV28, with D possibly TRBD1 on 6 matching bases. The CDR3 runs 18 residues. Germline values: CDR1 MDHEN, CDR2 SYDVKM. V lost 4 bases, J lost 0 bases, and 16 bases lay in between. CDR3 DNA: TGTGCCAGCAGTTCAGCCTTGACAGGTTTCTCTGGGGCCAACGTCCTGACTTTC. It yields the protein CASSSALTGFSGANVLTF.

A few counts support this clone. The chain has TRBV28 and TRBJ2-2; D uncertain. The V end was cut by 5 bases, the J end by 1 base, with 14 bases between. CDR3 length equals 16 residues. Germline CDR1 MDHEN, CDR2 SYDVKM. CDR3 amino acids: CASSGRYKGNTGELFF. The CDR3 nucleotides read TGTGCCAGCAGTGGGCGTTATAAGGGGAACACCGGGGAGCTGTTTTTT.

The rearrangement links TRBV6-5 to TRBJ2-7, with D tentatively TRBD2 (5 bases). Germline CDR1 is MNHEY and CDR2 is SVGAGI. Trimming shortened V by 6 bases and J by 6 bases, and 9 bases separated the two germline ends. The CDR3 totals 11 residues. The CDR3 region has the DNA TGTGCCAGCAGGAGGGCCGGCGAGCAGTACTTC. This gives the protein CASRRAGEQYF.

This chain connects TRBV27 to TRBJ2-7; 11 bases are a match to TRBD2. Germline CDR1 is MNHEY and CDR2 is SMNVEV (reference sequence). The CDR3 loop spans 17 amino acids. V trimming: 5 bases; J trimming: 1 base; junction bases outside the gene matches: 10. CDR3 nucleotides: TGTGCCAGCAGTCTAAGAGGGCTAGCGGGAGGATCCTACGAGCAGTACTTC. Residues: CASSLRGLAGGSYEQYF.

As for this clone: At the DNA level, this CDR3 is encoded by other sequences in the same sample as well. This sequence joins TRBV28 and TRBJ2-1; 9 bases match TRBD1. Unmatched junction bases numbered 3, after V lost 6 bases and J lost 0 bases. The CDR3 is made up of 15 amino acids. Germline values: CDR1 MDHEN, CDR2 SYDVKM. The DNA of the CDR3 is TGTGCCAGCAGAAAGACAGGGGGCTCCTACAATGAGCAGTTCTTC. As protein: CASRKTGGSYNEQFF.

The chain recombines TRBV28 with TRBJ2-1, with TRBD2 matching over 7 bases. The CDR3 totals 14 residues. The V gene end was trimmed by 4 bases and the J gene end by 7 bases; junction bases not matched to a gene: 7. Germline V gene data show CDR1 as MDHEN and CDR2 as SYDVKM. The CDR3 DNA reads as TGTGCCAGCAGTTCAGGCGGGAGTGATAATGAGCAGTTCTTC. Protein sequence: CASSSGGSDNEQFF.

This clone was observed a handful of times. This may come from a read error, since a much larger clone is one base off. This chain links TRBV7-9 with TRBJ2-1, with 14 bases matching TRBD2. V lost 1 base, J lost 7 bases, and 3 bases stayed unmatched. This CDR3 spans 16 amino acids. Per the germline V gene, CDR1 is SEHNR and CDR2 is FQNEAQ (reference sequence). The CDR3: CASSLVGTSGRNEQFF. CDR3 nucleotides: TGTGCCAGCAGCTTAGTTGGGACTAGCGGGAGAAATGAGCAGTTCTTC.

This clone was picked up many times. The rearrangement joins TRBV19 to TRBJ2-1; 11 bases match TRBD2. The CDR3 runs to 17 residues. The junction had 8 bases not matched to a gene; V was cut back by 5 bases and J by 2 bases. The germline V gene encodes CDR1 LNHDA and CDR2 SQIVND (reference sequence). CDR3 nucleotide sequence: TGTGCCAGTAGTCGACTAGCGGGACGAAACGCCTACAATGAGCAGTTCTTC. This translates into CASSRLAGRNAYNEQFF.

This clone was seen more than once but under ten times. The sample holds other DNA sequences that translate to the same CDR3. The chain is built from TRBV7-2 and TRBJ2-7; D gene ambiguous. The CDR3 runs to 13 residues. Trimming cost V 1 base and J 4 bases, with 8 bases left between them. The germline CDR1 and CDR2 sequences are SGHTA and FQGNSA. The CDR3 region has the DNA TGTGCCAGCAGCTTAGGTTCGGAGTACGAGCAGTACTTC. Translating gives CASSLGSEYEQYF.

In this sample, this clone turned up a few times. The chain links TRBV11-2 to TRBJ2-1, with D uncertain. Germline CDR1 reads SGHAT; CDR2 reads FQNNGV. The CDR3 runs to 16 residues. Between the trimmed V and J ends, which lost 1 base and 1 base, there was a span of 11 bases. The DNA of the CDR3 is TGTGCCAGCAGCTTAGTTAAGCGAGCATCCTACAATGAGCAGTTCTTC. It is translated as CASSLVKRASYNEQFF.

This clone appeared many times. V is TRBV14 and J is TRBJ1-3; D possibly corresponds to TRBD1 (6 bases). The CDR3 contains 16 residues. The V and J ends lost 1 base and 5 bases respectively, with 15 bases between them. Germline loops: CDR1 SGHDN, CDR2 FVKESK. The CDR3 DNA sequence: TGTGCCAGCAGCCAAGGCACAGGGAGAAGAAGAAACACCATATATTTT. This translates into CASSQGTGRRRNTIYF.

Only a few counts were recorded for this clone. This rearrangement joins TRBV7-6 to TRBJ1-1; D uncertain. Per the germline V gene, CDR1 is SGHVS and CDR2 is FNYEAQ. The germline V and J ends were trimmed by 2 bases and 7 bases, with 11 bases remaining between them. The CDR3 contains 13 residues. The CDR3 here is CASSLRDVGEAFF. The CDR3 DNA sequence: TGTGCCAGCAGCTTACGGGATGTAGGTGAAGCTTTCTTT. The whole variable domain, remainder taken from reference TRBV7-6 and TRBJ1-1, is GAGVSQSPRYKVTKRGQDVALRCDPISGHVSLYWYRQALGQGPEFLTYFNYEAQQDKSGLPNDRFSAERPEGSISTLTIQRTEQRDSAMYRCASSLRDVGEAFFGQGTRLTVV.

This clone was counted only a few times. This chain uses TRBV5-4 with TRBJ2-3; TRBD2 agrees at 9 bases. This CDR3 comprises 16 residues. Germline assignment: CDR1 SGHNT and CDR2 YYREEE (reference sequence). V trimming: 0 bases; J trimming: 1 base; junction bases outside the gene matches: 3. As DNA, the CDR3 is TGTGCCAGCAGCTTGGACGGCGGGAGGGGCACAGATACGCAGTATTTT. It codes for CASSLDGGRGTDTQYF.

This clone was observed at least ten times. The gene calls are TRBV5-4 and TRBJ1-1, with D tentatively TRBD1 (6 bases). V was pared by 4 bases and J by 1 base, with 11 bases between. The CDR3 has 14 amino acids. Germline-derived CDR1 and CDR2 are SGHNT and YYREEE (reference sequence). The CDR3 region has the DNA TGTGCCAGCAGCCGACAGGCCGGGAACACTGAAGCTTTCTTT. Translation gives CASSRQAGNTEAFF. Drawing the rest from reference TRBV5-4 and TRBJ1-1, the complete variable domain is ETGVTQSPTHLIKTRGQQVTLRCSSQSGHNTVSWYQQALGQGPQFIFQYYREEENGRGNFPPRFSGLQFPNYSSELNVNALELDDSALYLCASSRQAGNTEAFFGQGTRLTVV.

In its sample, this clone was seen a few times. The chain carries TRBV7-2 and TRBJ2-5, with D perhaps TRBD1 (6 bases). The CDR3 length is 13 residues. The germline V and J ends were trimmed by 6 bases and 3 bases, with 11 bases remaining between them. CDR1 SGHTA and CDR2 FQGNSA come from the germline V gene. The CDR3 protein is CASSSGVEETQYF. The CDR3, as DNA: TGTGCCAGCAGTTCAGGGGTAGAAGAGACCCAGTACTTC.

The chain joins TRBV28 to TRBJ1-2; 10 bases are shared with TRBD1. Germline V gene sequence: CDR1 MDHEN, CDR2 SYDVKM. The CDR3 has 17 residues. V lost 4 bases and J lost 4; bases outside the gene matches: 12. The CDR3 region is CASSSYLRDRGSYGYTF. For the CDR3, the DNA is TGTGCCAGCAGTTCGTACCTCCGGGACAGGGGTAGCTATGGCTACACCTTC.

Regarding this clone: An end of the junction does not agree with germline; a read error may underlie this. The CDR3 is CASSSRISSAESQYF. The CDR3 DNA reads as TGTGCCAGCAGCTCCCGCATATCTAGCGCAGAGTCCCAGTACTTC. The chain uses TRBV5-6 and TRBJ2-5; TRBD2 might be the D (6 bases). The germline V gene encodes CDR1 SGHDT and CDR2 YYEEEE. The length of the CDR3 is 15 residues.

This clone has just a few counts. V gene TRBV10-3 combines with J gene TRBJ1-2; 9 bases align to TRBD1. The CDR3 runs to 16 residues. Unmatched junction bases numbered 17, after V lost 7 bases and J lost 8 bases. In germline, CDR1 is ENHRY, CDR2 SYGVKD. The DNA of the CDR3 is TGTGCCATCACTCGGGATCGGGACAGGGCTTCTGACGGCTACACCTTC. Its protein product is CAITRDRDRASDGYTF.

The chain carries TRBV6-6 and TRBJ2-3; D may correspond to TRBD1 or TRBD2 (6 bases each). The germline V gene has CDR1 MNHNY and CDR2 SVGAGI (reference sequence). The CDR3 covers 14 residues. Trimming took 5 bases from V and 4 from J, leaving 13 bases between them. The CDR3 DNA reads TGTGCCAGCAGTCGAGGGGGGAGCGCAGATACGCAGTATTTT. Protein sequence: CASSRGGSADTQYF.

This clone was recorded a few times. V is TRBV19 and J is TRBJ2-7, with D perhaps matching TRBD2 (5 bases). This CDR3 has 14 amino acids. Germline V CDR1 and CDR2: LNHDA, SQIVND (reference sequence). V was cut by 3 bases and J by 5 bases, with 14 bases left in between. CDR3 sequence reads: CASSIPPRRDEQYF. In nucleotides, the CDR3 is TGTGCCAGTAGTATCCCCCCCAGGCGGGACGAGCAGTACTTC.

The sample holds many counts of this clone. The rearrangement uses TRBV18 and TRBJ2-1; TRBD1 matches 7 bases. The CDR3 consists of 15 residues. The V segment lost 3 bases and the J segment 5 bases; nucleotides outside the gene matches: 7. Germline loops: CDR1 KGHSH, CDR2 LQKENI. In DNA, the CDR3 is TGTGCCAGCTCACCTTCGGGACAGCAGAACAATGAGCAGTTCTTC. Its translation: CASSPSGQQNNEQFF.

The chain employs TRBV11-2 and TRBJ2-3, with TRBD2 matching 8 bases. This CDR3 comprises 15 residues. In germline, CDR1 is SGHAT, CDR2 FQNNGV. The V and J ends lost 7 bases and 2 bases, in that order; junction bases with no gene match: 8. The CDR3 DNA reads as TGTGCCAGCACCCATAGCGGGACTCCCACAGATACGCAGTATTTT. It yields the protein CASTHSGTPTDTQYF.

The rearrangement uses TRBV7-8 and TRBJ2-7, with D perhaps TRBD1 (6 bases). V was clipped by 5 bases and J by 2 bases, with 13 bases between them. CDR1 and CDR2 from the germline V gene are SGHVS and FQNEAQ. The CDR3 spans 14 residues. The CDR3 nucleotides read TGTGCCAGCAGCCAGACAGGACGGCCCTACGAGCAGTACTTC. Its protein product is CASSQTGRPYEQYF.